The rows below give T cell receptor beta chains drawn from one sample of a study of shared clonotypes between healthy human individuals. TCRdb keeps only in-frame clones here, not all; method: immunoSEQ multiplex PCR. The sample holds some 2,500,000 clones, 80% to 95% seen once. The sequenced sample consisted of naive CD4+ T cells from PBMCs. These receptors all come from a man in his late teens or twenties in good health. Some clones in this sample may be carry-over from other donors' samples. The CDR3 runs from the conserved cysteine through the conserved F or W. The order of the fields is V gene, D gene, CDR3 protein. The D gene is left open where the match is weak.

TRBV2	.	CASSVRQSKETQYF
TRBV4-1	TRBD1	CASSQTPGGLGYGYTF
TRBV28	TRBD2	CASSLLTSGRASYNEQFF
TRBV10-2	TRBD2	CASSEGTSGRSNTGELFF
TRBV6-5	TRBD1	CASSRDRVVGEAFF
TRBV5-4	TRBD1	CASSRDSPTEAFF
TRBV19	.	CASSISGLGAFF
TRBV5-1	.	CASSLTSWADTQYF
TRBV30	TRBD1	CAWSAGGAYEQYF
TRBV7-2	.	CASSPDWGKNTEAFF
TRBV25-1	.	CASSGSLGDNSPLHF
TRBV5-6	.	CASSLRTIVENTEAFF
TRBV5-1	TRBD2	CASSLEISGSGGEQFF
TRBV6-5	.	CASSSRDTTYEQYF
TRBV28	.	CASRYNEKLFF
TRBV7-2	.	CASSLYVGNTEAFF
TRBV4-2	.	CASSPGTSGAHEQFF
TRBV15	TRBD1	CATSSQGDRDYGYTF
TRBV9	.	CASSVDGGSGANVLTF
TRBV5-5	.	CASSLWQGEAFF
TRBV11-2	.	CASSQGGKPYGYTF
TRBV7-3	TRBD2	CASSLIRAGNEQFF
TRBV10-3	TRBD1	CAISTGTGGVNNEKLFF
TRBV15	.	CATSRGQGGPYEQYF
TRBV5-1	.	CASSLAASSYNEQFF
TRBV5-1	.	CASSLAGVDETQYF
TRBV18	.	CASSPAGFGANVLTF
TRBV19	TRBD2	CASSTPGTNWVEQFF
TRBV7-2	.	CASSSADTWGQPQHF
TRBV6-5	.	CASSFRGTGELFF
TRBV7-7	.	CASSLVPGYEQYF
TRBV7-6	TRBD2	CASSLVLAGGFGELFF
TRBV10-1	.	CASGIHRGAGRGDEQFF
TRBV10-3	TRBD2	CAILAGGPIDTQYF
TRBV6-5	TRBD1	CASSSLTGWGNTEAFF
TRBV29-1	.	CSVENSPNTEAFF
TRBV4-3	.	CASSQYLVGGANVLTF